The T cell receptor (beta chain) described here comes from a study of cytomegalovirus exposure and HLA in healthy donors (dated by TCRdb to between 2016 and 2019). Study-level background: In an earlier analysis of 550 to 750 of the donors, around 290 Gb of sequence data and some 120 million unique TCR beta sequences from about 180 million T cells were reported. Across about 380 genotyped donors of the cohort, an average of roughly 250,000 unique TCR beta nucleotide sequences per donor were sequenced, and roughly 20% of those sequences were non-productive. In addition to the first cohort of 666 subjects, a separate validation cohort of 100 to 150 different subjects was used. In a later analysis, previously published TCR beta repertoires from 666 donors were re-analyzed and high-resolution HLA genotyping was added so that TCR occurrence patterns could be studied. Of the roughly 410 genotyped donors, 70% to 90% were placed in the genetic ancestry cluster associated with self-reported Caucasian donors. Alongside the repertoire data, information on donor age, sex, ethnicity and CMV serostatus was compiled. Every discovery cohort repertoire had been produced on one sequencing platform. In the later analysis, no new phenotypic data were used to find candidate immune exposures; instead, reliance was placed on TCR beta sequences and their occurrence across donors. Because of strong linkage in the cohort, four or five DR-DQ haplotypes were treated as single units for association and clustering. Roughly 320 gigabases of sequencing data and tens of millions of unique TCR sequences made up an early release that covered approximately 620 HLA-typed donors. The study combined high-throughput TCR immunosequencing, statistical association of individual TCRs with disease status, and machine learning to predict cytomegalovirus infection status. HLA typing covered class I and class II loci at four-digit resolution. The study aimed to test whether cataloging public T cell receptors could reveal signatures of past pathogen exposure. Typing coverage differed by locus: A, B, C, DRB1 and DQB1 were typed in about 620-640 donors, DQA1 in 500 to 550, DPA1 in some 570, and DPB1 in 450 to 490. A later genetic analysis used genome-wide SNP genotypes for about 65% of the 666 donors, treating that subset as a discovery cohort. An earlier analysis of approximately 500 of the donors applied high-throughput TCR beta sequencing to assess whether each TCR beta V gene segment acted as functional or pseudogenic. The study profiled the T cell repertoires of hundreds of subjects by immunosequencing and related them to cytomegalovirus serostatus. Points the paper makes about the study in general: A later genetic analysis reported fewer N-insertions in productive TCRs among donors in an Asian-associated ancestry cluster than the approximately 670-donor mean. In the study, around 150 TCR beta chains were listed as associated with cytomegalovirus. Compared with equally common non-associated chains, HLA-associated TCR beta chains in a later analysis were more clonally expanded and had lower generation probabilities. CMV serostatus was the only immune exposure information available for the cohort. According to a later analysis, TCR association rates differed among HLA loci, with DRB1 alleles showing the most associated TCRs and HLA-C alleles showing the fewest. According to a later analysis, most CMV-associated TCR beta chains appeared to be HLA-restricted, and the HLA associations seemed to be driven largely by CMV exposure. In both the original and validation cohorts, the classifier was reported to diagnose cytomegalovirus status with high specificity and sensitivity. Because HLA typing was unavailable for some donors at each locus, only the typed subset was used in association tests. Broadly in line with IMGT annotations, most TCR beta V segments showed up in productive rearrangements about 87% or about 30% of the time in an earlier analysis of a few hundred of the donors. Because the 87-base-pair reads could not distinguish some IMGT-functional V segments, including TRBV6-2 and TRBV6-3, those segments were excluded. A further reported finding was that TCR beta sequences accurately predicted the HLA-A and HLA-B alleles for most subjects in the first cohort. The authors suggested that the approach could potentially be extended to other disease states and immunological phenotypes. A cluster of highly shared sequence variants was judged likely to be a technical artifact of the sequencing pipeline. At a false discovery rate of 0.05, a later analysis linked 16,951 TCR beta sequences to specific HLA alleles. Most TCR sequences were seen in very few donors, while some public TCRs were found in many individuals. Several of the top co-occurrence clusters appeared to be linked to parvovirus B19, influenza, CMV and Epstein-Barr virus, according to a later analysis. Roughly uniform sequencing depth across donors was assumed in presence/absence analyses, although this assumption may not hold. An association between a missense DCLRE1C variant and V-gene and J-gene trimming of TCR beta chains was found in a later genetic analysis and replicated in an independent cohort. Strong co-occurrence of HLA alleles, especially DR and DQ, made assigning TCR associations to individual alleles difficult. Only TCR beta chains were sequenced in this cohort, and the absence of alpha or paired-chain data limited detectable features. Linkage disequilibrium might explain the correlated functional status among segregating V segments, but an unknown experimental factor could not be ruled out. In vitro tests confirmed that a few of the cytomegalovirus-associated TCR beta chains recognize cytomegalovirus antigens. The earlier analysis of 587 of the donors excluded 15 to 20 rarely observed V segments, including chromosome 9 orphons, because counts were too low.

Libraries were constructed by the immunoSEQ multiplex PCR assay. A mixture of 60 forward primers for TCR Vbeta segments and 13 reverse primers for TCR Jbeta segments was used in the multiplex PCR. Amplification of the CDR3 region of rearranged TCR beta genes was performed with a multiplex PCR assay on genomic DNA. The Illumina HiSeq System was used to sequence the amplified TCR beta libraries as 87-base-pair reads. The study's own analysis went as follows. In a later analysis, 80 million or so unique TCR beta chains were counted across the 690 or so repertoires, and roughly 11 million of these chains were shared by at least two donors. Raw reads were error-corrected and collapsed into unique sequences with a nearest-neighbor algorithm that merged closely related sequences to remove PCR and sequencing errors. CDR3 sequences were aligned to IMGT reference sequences to assign V, D and J gene segments. For a sequence to be retained, at least a six-nucleotide match to both a V gene segment and a J gene segment was required. Rearrangements were called productive when the CDR3 lacked stop codons and stayed in frame with V and J; all others were non-productive. CDR3 was defined according to IMGT convention as the region running from the second conserved V-encoded cysteine to the conserved J-encoded phenylalanine. The earlier analysis of 500 to 750 of the donors excluded any sequence lacking an unambiguous match to a single V gene segment. An earlier analysis of several hundred of the donors called V segments functional above 56.7% productive rearrangements and segregating when the between-donor standard deviation exceeded 5%. A statistical classification framework was built for diagnosing cytomegalovirus status from the catalog of TCR beta chain sequences. V and J gene assignment, in a later analysis, came from comparing TCR nucleotide sequences with IMGT/GENE-DB human TR gene sequences. The TCRdist pipeline was used in a later analysis to assign CDR3 sequences and most-parsimonious VDJ recombination scenarios. A later analysis defined each TCR beta chain by its CDR3 amino acid sequence plus V-gene family, and excluded reads lacking a unique V-gene family. To address suspected cross-contamination and a sequencing artifact, a later analysis removed 592 highly shared, low-generation-probability nucleotide sequences. In a later analysis, a clonal expansion index was calculated for each public chain from normalized within-repertoire ranks of inferred template counts. Generation probabilities in a later analysis came from a VDJ recombination model fitted to out-of-frame rearrangements, and those results were checked against IGoR. In a later analysis, hypergeometric tests were used to score TCR-TCR, TCR-HLA and TCR-CMV co-occurrence, with a repertoire-size bias correction applied to TCR pairs. To estimate false discovery rates, a later analysis permuted the HLA or CMV assignments 20 times. In a later analysis, co-occurring TCRs were grouped using DBSCAN, with TCRdist sequence similarity added in when clustering inside HLA-allele-positive subsets. Repertoires with fewer than 30,000 or more than 120,000 public chains were left out of co-occurrence clustering, as were five repertoires with anomalous nucleotide sharing. The table comes from immuneACCESS by way of TCRdb, which keeps in-frame sequences with V and J called. Part of the clones is missing from these tables; in studies checked, under half for an unresolved V gene and the rest for unknown reasons. V and J calls and clone size are those listed in that table; D and trimming were worked out from the DNA. The sample table holds 150,000 to 200,000 clones, of which around 87% were seen once. 1.5% to 2% of the sample goes to the ten largest clones.

The cohort consisted of fewer than 700 healthy bone marrow donors. At the time of sampling, every cohort member was nominally healthy, though immune exposures that went unrecorded were likely present. The donor tested CMV seronegative, placing the donor among the 300 to 400 seronegative members of the cohort. A peripheral blood sample was collected from each donor, and TCR beta sequencing was performed on peripheral blood mononuclear cells. Genomic DNA was extracted from the blood cell samples with the Qiagen DNeasy Blood Extraction Kit. Concerning this clone itself: Its target antigen remains unknown. No clone much larger than this one lies a single base away; base qualities are absent.

Between the V and J ends, shortened by 2 bases and 0 bases respectively, the junction contains 8 bases. The germline V gene sets CDR1 to SGHAT and CDR2 to FQNNGV. The CDR3 starts with the cysteine, ends with the phenylalanine, and has 14 residues. The read is trimmed to its CDR3 DNA, 42 bases read in frame from base 1. The chain employs TRBV11-2 and TRBJ2-7, with the D gene uncertain. The sequenced material came from PBMCs. The source of this sequence is a woman aged 18 to 35 in good health and CMV-seronegative. The CDR3 region has the sequence CASSLLADSYEQYF. The DNA is TGTGCCAGCAGCTTACTGGCGGACTCCTACGAGCAGTACTTC. The variable domain in full, with residues beyond the CDR3 obtained from the reference TRBV11-2 and TRBJ2-7 genes, is EAGVAQSPRYKIIEKRQSVAFWCNPISGHATLYWYQQILGQGPKLLIQFQNNGVVDDSQLPKDRFSAERLKGVDSTLKIQPAKLEDSAVYLCASSLLADSYEQYFGPGTRLTVT.